The source of this T cell receptor beta chain is a study of T cell responses to AZD1222 COVID-19 vaccine. As for the study in general: Researchers grouped second doses given at about 4 or about 12 weeks into one pool.

Libraries were prepared by immunoSEQ multiplex PCR; TCRdb keeps only in-frame clonotypes and omits some of them. The sample shows around 78,000 clones, roughly 87% of them seen only once. General observations from the study: The donor group comprised mostly white British people and more females; the analysis possibly underestimated clonal diversity. Two AZD1222 doses significantly raised spike-specific TCR breadth and depth over controls. AZD1222 recipients seropositive at baseline numbered only five to seven.

CDR1 and CDR2 from the germline V gene are SGHDN and FVKESK. J was trimmed by 4 bases and V by 4 bases; bases with no gene match: 3. The CDR3 has 13 amino acids. A note on this clone: Its antigen is not known.

Sequencing used peripheral blood, obtained on day 0 of AZD1222 vaccination. This chain connects TRBV14 to TRBJ1-2, with 7 bases lining up with TRBD1. The sequence came from an adult in good health. CDR3: CASSPNRGYGYTF. CDR3 bases: TGTGCCAGCAGCCCAAACAGGGGCTATGGCTACACCTTC. The full variable domain, completed using reference TRBV14 and TRBJ1-2, is EAGVTQFPSHSVIEKGQTVTLRCDPISGHDNLYWYRRVMGKEIKFLLHFVKESKQDESGMPNNRFLAERTGGTYSTLKVQPAELEDSGVYFCASSPNRGYGYTFGSGTRLTVV.